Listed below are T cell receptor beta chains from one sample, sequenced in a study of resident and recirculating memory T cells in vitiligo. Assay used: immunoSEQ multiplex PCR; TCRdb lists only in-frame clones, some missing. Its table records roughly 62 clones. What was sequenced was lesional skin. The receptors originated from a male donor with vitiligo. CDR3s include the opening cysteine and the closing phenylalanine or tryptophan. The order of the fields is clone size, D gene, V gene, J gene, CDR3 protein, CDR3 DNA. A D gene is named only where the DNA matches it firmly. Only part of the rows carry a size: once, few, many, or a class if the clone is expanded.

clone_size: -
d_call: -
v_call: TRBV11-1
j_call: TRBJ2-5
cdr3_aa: CASSLEPGVLEETQYF
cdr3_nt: TGTGCCAGCAGCTTAGAACCGGGGGTACTGGAAGAGACCCAGTACTTC

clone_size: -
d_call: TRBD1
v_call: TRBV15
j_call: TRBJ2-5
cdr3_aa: CATSMTGGGGETQYF
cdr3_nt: TGTGCCACCAGCATGACAGGGGGCGGGGGGGAGACCCAGTACTTC

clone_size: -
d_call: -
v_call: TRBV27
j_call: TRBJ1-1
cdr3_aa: CASSLSLQMAVTEAFF
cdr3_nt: TGTGCCAGCAGTTTGTCCCTTCAGATGGCGGTCACTGAAGCTTTCTTT

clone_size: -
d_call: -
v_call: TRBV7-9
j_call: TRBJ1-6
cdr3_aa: CASSLERQINSPLHF
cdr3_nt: TGTGCCAGCAGCTTAGAAAGACAGATTAATTCACCCCTCCACTTT

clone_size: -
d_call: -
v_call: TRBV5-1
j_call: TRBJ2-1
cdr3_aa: CASSYQGWDEQFF
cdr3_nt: TGCGCCAGCAGTTATCAGGGATGGGATGAGCAGTTCTTC

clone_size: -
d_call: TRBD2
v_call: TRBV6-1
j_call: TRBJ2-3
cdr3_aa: CASSEATVLAGVTDTQYF
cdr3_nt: TGTGCCAGCAGTGAAGCGACGGTGCTAGCGGGGGTCACAGATACGCAGTATTTT

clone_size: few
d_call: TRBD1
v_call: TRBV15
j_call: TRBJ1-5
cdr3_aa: CATSTGQGANQPQHF
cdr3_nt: TGTGCCACCAGCACGGGACAGGGCGCCAATCAGCCCCAGCATTTT

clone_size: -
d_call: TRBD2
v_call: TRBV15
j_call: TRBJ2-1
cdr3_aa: CATSRAGWAGLAGAYNEQFF
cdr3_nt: TGTGCCACCAGCAGAGCCGGGTGGGCGGGGCTAGCGGGGGCATACAATGAGCAGTTCTTC

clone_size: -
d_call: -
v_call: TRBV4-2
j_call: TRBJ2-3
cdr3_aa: CASSQISPSTDTQYF
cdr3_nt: TGTGCCAGCAGCCAAATTAGTCCTAGCACAGATACGCAGTATTTT

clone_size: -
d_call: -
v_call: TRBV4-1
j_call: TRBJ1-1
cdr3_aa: CASSYHRDTPLNTEAFF
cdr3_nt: TGCGCCAGCAGCTACCACCGGGACACCCCTTTGAACACTGAAGCTTTCTTT

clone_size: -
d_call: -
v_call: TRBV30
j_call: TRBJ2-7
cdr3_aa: CAWSRPPRAYVSYEQYF
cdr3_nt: TGTGCCTGGAGTCGGCCCCCGCGGGCCTATGTCTCCTACGAGCAGTACTTC

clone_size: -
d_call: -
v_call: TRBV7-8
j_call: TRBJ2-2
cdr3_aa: CASSFFSGSGYTGELFF
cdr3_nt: TGTGCCAGCAGCTTTTTTTCGGGGAGTGGGTACACCGGGGAGCTGTTTTTT

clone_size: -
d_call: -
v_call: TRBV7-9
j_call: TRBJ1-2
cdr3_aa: CASSFGAQGNYGYTF
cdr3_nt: TGTGCCAGCAGCTTTGGAGCCCAGGGGAACTATGGCTACACCTTC

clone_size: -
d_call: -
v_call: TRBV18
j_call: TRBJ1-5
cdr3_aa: CASSPWRVDSNQPQHF
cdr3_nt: TGTGCCAGCTCACCATGGCGGGTTGATAGCAATCAGCCCCAGCATTTT

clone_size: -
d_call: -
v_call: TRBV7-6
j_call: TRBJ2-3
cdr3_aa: CASSLAGLTDTQYF
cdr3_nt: TGTGCCAGCAGCTTAGCCGGACTGACAGATACGCAGTATTTT

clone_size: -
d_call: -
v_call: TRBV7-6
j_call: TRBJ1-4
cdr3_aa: CASSEASGLQVYNEKLFF
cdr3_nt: TGTGCCAGCAGTGAAGCTAGTGGTCTCCAAGTCTACAATGAAAAACTGTTTTTT

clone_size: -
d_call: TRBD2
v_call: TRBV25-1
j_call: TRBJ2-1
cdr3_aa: CASVRRTSEGSEQFF
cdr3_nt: TGTGCCAGCGTTCGGCGGACTAGCGAGGGGAGTGAGCAGTTCTTC

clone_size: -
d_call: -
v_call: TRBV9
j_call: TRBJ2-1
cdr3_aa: CASSVGIRRAPSYNEQFF
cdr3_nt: TGTGCCAGCAGCGTAGGAATCCGCAGGGCACCCTCCTACAATGAGCAGTTCTTC

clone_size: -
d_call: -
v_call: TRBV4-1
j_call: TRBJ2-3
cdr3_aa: CASSQQEIGGGRTDTQYF
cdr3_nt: TGCGCCAGCAGCCAACAAGAGATAGGGGGGGGTCGCACAGATACGCAGTATTTT

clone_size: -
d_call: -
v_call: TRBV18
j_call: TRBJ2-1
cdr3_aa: CASSSSGLSYNEQFF
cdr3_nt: TGTGCCAGCTCATCCTCGGGACTCTCCTACAATGAGCAGTTCTTC